This T cell receptor beta chain was profiled in a study of beta chain features in type 1 diabetes. Study results and limitations: Type 1 diabetes patients showed a moderate but significant shortening of TCRB CDR3s in all four CD4+ subsets. Among patients, naive, central memory and Treg TCRB repertoires appeared more similar than among healthy donors. Diminished insertions and augmented deletions at VDJ junctions characterized type 1 diabetes patients.

Isolated RNA was reverse transcribed in full, so expressed TCRB transcripts were sequenced. Clones were read by immunoSEQ multiplex PCR, and TCRdb kept only the in-frame ones, dropping some. The sample yields around 99,000 clones, 40% seen once. After removal of 4 bases from V and 0 bases from J, the junction contained 12 bases not matched to a gene. The germline gives CDR1 MNHNS, CDR2 SASEGT. The CDR3 is made up of 18 amino acids. Points on this clone: No antigen is known for it.

Sequences were obtained from stem cell memory CD4+ T cells from blood. This rearrangement joins TRBV6-1 to TRBJ2-1; 7 nucleotides match TRBD2. The sequence was obtained from a woman aged 18 to 35 in good health. DNA for the CDR3: TGTGCCAGCAGTGGGGGCGAGACTAGCCTTAGCTCCTACAATGAGCAGTTCTTC. It specifies CASSGGETSLSSYNEQFF.